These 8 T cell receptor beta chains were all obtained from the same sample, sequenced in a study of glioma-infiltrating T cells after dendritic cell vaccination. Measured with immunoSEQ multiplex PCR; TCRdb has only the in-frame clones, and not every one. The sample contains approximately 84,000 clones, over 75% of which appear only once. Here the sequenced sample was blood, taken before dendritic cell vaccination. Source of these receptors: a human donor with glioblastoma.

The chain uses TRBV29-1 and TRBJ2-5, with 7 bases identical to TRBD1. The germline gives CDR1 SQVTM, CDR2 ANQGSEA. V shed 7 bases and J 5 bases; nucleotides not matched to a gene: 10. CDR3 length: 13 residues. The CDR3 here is CSASPTGVETQYF. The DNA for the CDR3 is TGCAGCGCCTCACCTACAGGGGTGGAGACCCAGTACTTC.

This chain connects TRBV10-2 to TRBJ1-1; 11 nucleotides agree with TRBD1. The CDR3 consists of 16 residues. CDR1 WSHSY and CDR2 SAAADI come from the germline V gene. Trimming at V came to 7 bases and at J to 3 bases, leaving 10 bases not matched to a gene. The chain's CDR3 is CASNLGTGGTDTEAFF. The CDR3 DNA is TGCGCCAGCAACCTTGGGACAGGGGGAACGGACACTGAAGCTTTCTTT.

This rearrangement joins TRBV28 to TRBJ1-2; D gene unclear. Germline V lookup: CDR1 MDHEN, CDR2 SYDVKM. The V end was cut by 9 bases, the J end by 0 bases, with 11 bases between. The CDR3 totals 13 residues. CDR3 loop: CASTATPNYGYTF. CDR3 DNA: TGTGCCAGTACAGCCACCCCTAACTATGGCTACACCTTC.

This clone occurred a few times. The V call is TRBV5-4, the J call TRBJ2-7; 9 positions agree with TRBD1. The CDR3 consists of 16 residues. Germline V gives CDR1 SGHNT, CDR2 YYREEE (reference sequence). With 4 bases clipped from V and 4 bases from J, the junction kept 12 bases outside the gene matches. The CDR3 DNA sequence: TGTGCCAGCAGCCGCGGGACAGGGACGAGTCGGTACGAGCAGTACTTC. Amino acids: CASSRGTGTSRYEQYF.

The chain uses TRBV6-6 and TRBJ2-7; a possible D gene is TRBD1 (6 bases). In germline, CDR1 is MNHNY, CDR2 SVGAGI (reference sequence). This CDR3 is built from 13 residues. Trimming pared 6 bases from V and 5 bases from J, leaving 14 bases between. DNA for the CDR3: TGTGCCAGCAGCAACAGGGAGTTCCACGAGCAGTACTTC. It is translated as CASSNREFHEQYF.

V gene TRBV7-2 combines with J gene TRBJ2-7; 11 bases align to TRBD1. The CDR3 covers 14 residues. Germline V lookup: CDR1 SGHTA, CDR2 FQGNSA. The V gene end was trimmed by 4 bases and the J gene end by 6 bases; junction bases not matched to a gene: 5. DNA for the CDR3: TGTGCCAGCAGCTCCCCGGGACAGGGGGGCGAGCAGTACTTC. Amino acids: CASSSPGQGGEQYF.

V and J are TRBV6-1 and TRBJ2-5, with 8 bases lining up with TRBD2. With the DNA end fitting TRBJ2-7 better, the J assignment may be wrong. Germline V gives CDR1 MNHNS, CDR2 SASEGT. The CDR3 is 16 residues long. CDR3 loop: CASSDHGGASSYEQYF. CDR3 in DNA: TGTGCCAGCAGTGACCACGGGGGGGCCAGCTCCTACGAGCAGTACTTC.

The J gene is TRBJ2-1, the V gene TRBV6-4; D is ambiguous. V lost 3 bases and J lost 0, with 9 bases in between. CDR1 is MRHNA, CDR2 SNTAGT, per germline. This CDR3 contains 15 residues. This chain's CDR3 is CASSEMAASYNEQFF. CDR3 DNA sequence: TGTGCCAGCAGTGAAATGGCTGCCTCCTACAATGAGCAGTTCTTC.